This TCR beta chain emerged from a study of T cell responses to AZD1222 COVID-19 vaccine. Whole-study findings and limits: Reports say nearly half of spike-specific TCRs go after unmutated variant regions. Donors were mostly white British, more females; clonal diversity possibly underestimated. Researchers took repertoire samples only after the peak T cell response had come.

Points on this clone: The antigen remains unidentified.

Clones were read by immunoSEQ multiplex PCR, and TCRdb kept only the in-frame ones, dropping some. The top ten clones hold less than 30% of a sample with approximately 130,000 clones, about 88% of them seen once. In germline, CDR1 is SGHAT, CDR2 FQNNGV. V was trimmed by 5 bases and J by 5 bases, leaving 24 bases between them. The CDR3 consists of 17 residues. This specimen consisted of peripheral blood, obtained on day 0 of AZD1222 vaccination. The rearrangement uses TRBV11-2 and TRBJ1-2; D is ambiguous. The clonotype comes from an adult in good health. The CDR3 nucleotides are TGTGCCAGCAGCCCCCAGAGGGAAGGCCCTATATGGTATGGCTACACCTTC. It translates to CASSPQREGPIWYGYTF.